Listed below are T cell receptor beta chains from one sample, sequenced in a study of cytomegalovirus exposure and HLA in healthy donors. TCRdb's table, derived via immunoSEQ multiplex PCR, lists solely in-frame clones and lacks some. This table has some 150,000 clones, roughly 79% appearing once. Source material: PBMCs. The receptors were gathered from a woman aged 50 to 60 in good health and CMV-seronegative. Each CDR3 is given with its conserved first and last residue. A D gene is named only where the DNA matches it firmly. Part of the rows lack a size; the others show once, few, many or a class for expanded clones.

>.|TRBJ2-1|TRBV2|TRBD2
CARGGIYNEQFF
TGTGCCCGGGGGGGCATCTACAATGAGCAGTTCTTC
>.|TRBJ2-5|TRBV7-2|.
CASRPGVQETQYF
TGTGCCAGCCGACCGGGGGTCCAAGAGACCCAGTACTTC
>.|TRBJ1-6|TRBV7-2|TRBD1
CASRQADRENSPLHF
TGTGCCAGCCGTCAGGCGGACAGGGAGAATTCACCCCTCCACTTT
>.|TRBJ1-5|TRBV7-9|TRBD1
CASSPTGGYQPQHF
TGTGCCAGCAGCCCGACAGGGGGGTATCAGCCCCAGCATTTT
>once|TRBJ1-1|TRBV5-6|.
CASSLLGGKAFF
TGTGCCAGCAGCTTATTAGGAGGGAAAGCTTTCTTT
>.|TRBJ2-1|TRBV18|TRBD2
CASSPRGTSGTSSYNEQFF
TGTGCCAGCTCACCACGGGGGACTAGCGGAACGAGCTCCTACAATGAGCAGTTCTTC
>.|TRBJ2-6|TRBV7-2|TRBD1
CASSRTGSSGANVLTF
TGTGCCAGCAGCCGGACAGGAAGCTCTGGGGCCAACGTCCTGACTTTC
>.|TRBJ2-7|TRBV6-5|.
CASSYSQGKYEQYF
TGTGCCAGCAGTTACTCGCAGGGGAAGTACGAGCAGTACTTC
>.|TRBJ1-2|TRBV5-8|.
CASSLAGVFYGYTF
TGTGCCAGCAGCTTGGCCGGGGTTTTCTATGGCTACACCTTC
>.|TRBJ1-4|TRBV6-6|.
CASSYGGFNEKLFF
TGTGCCAGCAGTTACGGAGGGTTTAATGAAAAACTGTTTTTT
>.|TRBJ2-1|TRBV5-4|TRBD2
CASSLNSLAGRYNEQFF
TGTGCCAGCAGCTTGAACTCACTAGCGGGAAGATACAATGAGCAGTTCTTC
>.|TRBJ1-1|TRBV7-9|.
CASSFSIPNTEAFF
TGTGCCAGCAGCTTTAGTATTCCGAACACTGAAGCTTTCTTT
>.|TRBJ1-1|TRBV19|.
CASSIGGVKNTEAFF
TGTGCCAGTAGTATAGGGGGAGTAAAGAACACTGAAGCTTTCTTT
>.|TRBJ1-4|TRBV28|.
CASSVTRGKSKEKLFF
TGTGCCAGCAGTGTAACCCGGGGTAAATCTAAAGAAAAACTGTTTTTT
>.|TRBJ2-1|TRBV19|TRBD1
CASSMAGGGNNEQFF
TGTGCCAGTAGTATGGCAGGGGGCGGTAACAATGAGCAGTTCTTC
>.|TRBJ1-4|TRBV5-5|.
CASSWTVRGEKLFF
TGTGCCAGCAGCTGGACCGTCAGGGGCGAAAAACTGTTTTTT
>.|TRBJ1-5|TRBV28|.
CASSVGGGSNQPQHF
TGTGCCAGCAGTGTCGGGGGGGGGAGCAATCAGCCCCAGCATTTT
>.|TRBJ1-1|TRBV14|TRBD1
CASSRDQPGQGASGTEAFF
TGTGCCAGCAGCCGAGATCAACCGGGACAGGGGGCGTCGGGCACTGAAGCTTTCTTT
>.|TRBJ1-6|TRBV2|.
CASSVSGDSPLHF
TGTGCCAGCAGTGTGAGCGGGGATTCACCCCTCCACTTT
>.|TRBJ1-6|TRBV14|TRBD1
CASSLRGLYNSPLHF
TGTGCCAGCAGCCTCAGGGGGCTGTATAATTCACCCCTCCACTTT
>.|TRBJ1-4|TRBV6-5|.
CASSNTGSGEKLFF
TGTGCCAGCAGCAATACAGGGTCGGGTGAAAAACTGTTTTTT
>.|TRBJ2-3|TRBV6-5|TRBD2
CASSSLAGARDTQYF
TGTGCCAGCAGTTCACTAGCGGGGGCTAGGGATACGCAGTATTTT
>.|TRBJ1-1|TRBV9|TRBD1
CASSETGETEAFF
TGTGCCAGCAGCGAGACAGGGGAAACTGAAGCTTTCTTT
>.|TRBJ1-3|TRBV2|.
CASSTNPVIPRGNTIYF
TGTGCCAGCAGTACTAACCCAGTGATCCCTCGTGGAAACACCATATATTTT
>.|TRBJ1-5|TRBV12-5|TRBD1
CASGLAVGTGDQPQHF
TGTGCTAGTGGTTTGGCCGTCGGGACAGGTGATCAGCCCCAGCATTTT
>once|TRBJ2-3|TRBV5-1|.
CASSVGGGAVDTQYF
TGCGCCAGCAGCGTGGGAGGGGGGGCCGTAGATACGCAGTATTTT
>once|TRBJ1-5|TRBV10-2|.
CASSHIPQVPMMRPQHF
TGCGCCAGCAGCCACATCCCACAGGTACCTATGATGAGGCCCCAGCATTTT
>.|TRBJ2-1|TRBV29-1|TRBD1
CSVLGTGYNEQFF
TGCAGCGTCCTCGGGACAGGCTACAATGAGCAGTTCTTC
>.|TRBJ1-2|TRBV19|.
CASSPGFIYGYTF
TGTGCCAGTAGTCCGGGATTCATTTATGGCTACACCTTC
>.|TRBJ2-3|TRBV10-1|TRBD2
CASSEAVRLAGGPADTQYF
TGCGCCAGCAGTGAAGCGGTTCGACTAGCGGGGGGGCCAGCAGATACGCAGTATTTT
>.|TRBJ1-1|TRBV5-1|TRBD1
CASSVVQGAAAEAFF
TGCGCCAGCAGCGTAGTCCAGGGGGCGGCAGCTGAAGCTTTCTTT
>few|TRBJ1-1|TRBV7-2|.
CASSFVANNEAFF
TGTGCCAGCAGCTTCGTAGCAAACAATGAAGCTTTCTTT
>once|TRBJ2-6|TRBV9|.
CASTRRSSGANVLTF
TGTGCCAGCACCCGTAGAAGCTCTGGGGCCAACGTCCTGACTTTC
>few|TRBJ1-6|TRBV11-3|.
CASSFGGNSPLHF
TGTGCCAGCAGCTTTGGGGGGAATTCACCCCTCCACTTT
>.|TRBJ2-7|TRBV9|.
CASSVVSTTEQYF
TGTGCCAGCAGCGTAGTTTCGACTACCGAGCAGTACTTC
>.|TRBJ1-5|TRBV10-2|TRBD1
CASRQGAQPQHF
TGCGCCAGCAGACAGGGGGCTCAGCCCCAGCATTTT
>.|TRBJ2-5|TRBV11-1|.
CASSRDSQVETQYF
TGTGCCAGCAGCCGGGACTCCCAAGTAGAGACCCAGTACTTC
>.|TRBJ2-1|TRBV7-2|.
CASSLRGGSGSEQFF
TGTGCCAGCAGCCTAAGGGGGGGGTCGGGAAGTGAGCAGTTCTTC
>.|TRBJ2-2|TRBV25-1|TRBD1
CASSRQGATGELFF
TGTGCCAGCAGTCGACAGGGTGCCACCGGGGAGCTGTTTTTT
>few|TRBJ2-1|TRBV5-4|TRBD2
CASSLDLGLAEYNEQFF
TGTGCCAGCAGCTTGGACCTCGGACTAGCGGAGTACAATGAGCAGTTCTTC
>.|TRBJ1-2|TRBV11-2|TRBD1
CASSSPGTGYDNGYAF
TGTGCCAGCAGCTCTCCAGGGACAGGGTACGATAATGGCTACGCCTTC
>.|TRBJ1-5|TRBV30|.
CAWSVSQGNQPQHF
TGTGCCTGGAGTGTCTCACAGGGAAATCAGCCCCAGCATTTT
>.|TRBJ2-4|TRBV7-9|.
CATGYGGKNIQYF
TGTGCCACCGGGTACGGGGGCAAAAACATTCAGTACTTC
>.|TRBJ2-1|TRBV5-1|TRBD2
CASSEGTSGTNEQFF
TGCGCCAGCAGTGAGGGGACTAGCGGGACAAATGAGCAGTTCTTC
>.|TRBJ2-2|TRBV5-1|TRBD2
CASSLAPSGRGTGELFF
TGCGCCAGCAGCTTGGCCCCCAGCGGGAGAGGCACCGGGGAGCTGTTTTTT